This TCR beta chain was recorded in a study of CD8+ T cells in alopecia areata. Study-wide findings and caveats: Clonality in the scalp and expanded CD8+ clones ranked among the top 100 were significantly decreased by tofacitinib. Lesional scalp, notably in alopecia totalis/universalis, had clonality above that of normal scalp. Persistence in scalp and blood during tofacitinib was observed for many expanded lesional clones.

Details on this clone: Its cognate antigen is unknown.

After isolation, RNA underwent reverse transcription to generate cDNA as the sequencing template. The table came from immunoSEQ multiplex PCR; TCRdb's copy has only in-frame clones and leaves some out. The sample consists of 150,000 or so clones, about two thirds of them appearing once. Treatment noted: oral pan-JAK inhibitor, 5-10 mg twice daily. Germline V gene data show CDR1 as MNHEY and CDR2 as SVGAGI. The V end was cut by 2 bases, the J end by 1 base, with 14 bases between. This CDR3 has 16 amino acids. The sequenced sample was CD4+ T cells sorted from blood, obtained at week 4, from a patient treated with tofacitinib. This chain connects TRBV6-5 to TRBJ1-2; D remains unclear. The receptor's source is a human donor with alopecia areata. In DNA form, the CDR3 reads TGTGCCAGCAGTTACCGTGGATCGGGAATTAACTATGGCTACACCTTC. Amino acids: CASSYRGSGINYGYTF.